The subject of this entry is one TCR beta chain. Antigen: not known. TCRdb ran MiXCR on the 5' RACE reads and lists one entry per CDR3 protein. The sample lists 250,000 to 350,000 distinct CDR3 sequences; less than 25% were seen once. The CDR3 extends over 16 amino acids. Germline-derived CDR1 and CDR2 are SGHTA and FQGNSA. Trimming removed 2 bases at V and 2 bases at J, with 10 bases between. The source of the sample is a study of CD8 T cells in ankylosing spondylitis. Findings and limits, study-wide: In ankylosing spondylitis patients, matched synovial fluid reportedly showed significant enrichment of disease-linked clones.

This sequence originates from a female donor with ankylosing spondylitis or in good health (not recorded which). The material sequenced was blood, either unsorted or a sorted T cell fraction (not recorded which). The chain uses TRBV7-2 and TRBJ2-6; TRBD1 is a possible D gene (6 bases). This CDR3 is CASSLTWDTGANVLTF. CDR3 bases: TGTGCCAGCAGCTTAACCTGGGACACTGGGGCCAACGTCCTGACTTTC.